This is a list of T cell receptor beta chains from one sample in a study of shared clonotypes between healthy human individuals. The repertoire was sequenced with immunoSEQ multiplex PCR; TCRdb's copy has only in-frame clones and lacks some. The profile covers about 2.2 million clones, with 90% to 95% appearing a single time and around 1.7% taken by the ten largest. Sequences were obtained from naive CD8+ T cells from PBMCs. These receptors were collected from a man between 18 and 29 years old in good health. Some clones in this sample may be carry-over from other donors' samples. Each CDR3 is given with its conserved first and last residue.

>TRBV30|TRBJ1-2
CAYREFYGYTF
>TRBV9|TRBJ2-7
CASSVGGVGEQYF
>TRBV10-3|TRBJ1-5
CAISDGGSSNQPQHF
>TRBV7-3|TRBJ2-1
CASSLTGWASGSGNEQFF
>TRBV19|TRBJ2-3
CASQDSRQPDTQYF
>TRBV4-1|TRBJ1-4
CASSHRKGTGVDEKLFF
>TRBV28|TRBJ2-1
CASTPGLAGNEQFF
>TRBV18|TRBJ2-7
CASSPGRRVAGTSYEQYF
>TRBV19|TRBJ2-5
CARRRGNRAQLRGQETQYF
>TRBV30|TRBJ1-1
CAWSTRGRGTEAFF
>TRBV29-1|TRBJ2-7
CSVETGDSYEQYF
>TRBV4-3|TRBJ2-1
CASSQEMGRQGLYNEQFF
>TRBV11-2|TRBJ2-1
CASSLGLYSSYNEQFF
>TRBV10-3|TRBJ2-5
CAISRRDRAQETQYF
>TRBV5-1|TRBJ2-7
CASSLDPSGKTYEQYF
>TRBV6-6|TRBJ2-7
CASTATESYEQYF
>TRBV7-9|TRBJ2-1
CASSLEQGIRIEQFF
>TRBV7-7|TRBJ2-1
CASSPLGGGFTGSSYNEQFF
>TRBV19|TRBJ2-1
CASSPTLGEYYNEQFF
>TRBV9|TRBJ2-1
CASSVDDGPPGQGREQFF
>TRBV28|TRBJ2-3
CASSFQKGAVTDTQYF
>TRBV7-2|TRBJ2-1
CASSLARAGPYNEQFF
>TRBV6-5|TRBJ2-3
CASSLLAGADTQYF
>TRBV2|TRBJ2-1
CASSAIRDFYNEQFF
>TRBV13|TRBJ2-7
CASSFGQGYYEQYF
>TRBV6-1|TRBJ2-7
CASSEHLPFYEQYF
>TRBV27|TRBJ1-2
CASSLRIHDRAEGGYTF
>TRBV29-1|TRBJ1-1
CSVESPKEAFF
>TRBV2|TRBJ2-7
CASKGEWPYEQYF
>TRBV7-9|TRBJ1-3
CASSLAPSPAGNTIYF
>TRBV5-1|TRBJ2-5
CASSLGYTGGQETQYF
>TRBV5-4|TRBJ2-3
CASSSLAETLPSSTDTQYF
>TRBV28|TRBJ2-5
CASRPRAQETQYF
>TRBV7-9|TRBJ2-2
CASSPRGGSQNTGELFF
>TRBV27|TRBJ2-1
CASSFPSGGSSYNEQFF
>TRBV21-1|TRBJ2-7
CASSKEAGSYEQYF